The 26 T cell receptor beta chains below come from one sample, sequenced in a study of CD8 T cells in ankylosing spondylitis (dated by TCRdb to between 2016 and 2019). The library was obtained by 5' RACE. Sequencing instrument: Illumina HiSeq 2500. Using fastp trimming at Q25 and MiXCR clonotype assembly, TCRdb reanalyzed the public sequencing data and kept in-frame beta chains. Here each entry gathers all rows of one CDR3 protein and keeps the most common genes and DNA. The sample table contains a few hundred thousand distinct CDR3 sequences; only one count was recorded for 9.5% to 15% of them. The top ten clones comprise nearly 7% of the sample. Here is what the overall study found, with its caveats: A TCR beta motif of seven or eight highly homologous amino acid variants appeared characteristic of blood from ankylosing spondylitis patients.

The antigens for these receptors are not known. The source material was blood, either unsorted or a sorted T cell fraction (not recorded which). Receptors were obtained from a male donor with ankylosing spondylitis.

This clonotype was picked up many times. The V gene is TRBV29-1, the J gene TRBJ2-7; tentatively, D is TRBD1 or TRBD2 (7 bases each). The V and J ends lost 7 bases and 10 bases respectively, with 26 bases between them. Germline CDR1 and CDR2: SQVTM and ANQGSEA. The CDR3 covers 14 residues. The CDR3 DNA is TGCAGCGCAGACGTGGGGGGGACAGCCTCTATACAGTACTTC. Translated, it gives CSADVGGTASIQYF.

This clonotype has only a few counts. This chain links TRBV2 with TRBJ2-1, with TRBD2 matching over 14 bases. Per the germline V gene, CDR1 is SNHLY and CDR2 is FYNNEI. The CDR3 is made up of 17 amino acids. The ends lost 6 bases at V and 10 bases at J; junction bases unmatched: 14. The CDR3 here is CASRRAMGLAGVEEQFF. CDR3 DNA: TGTGCCAGCAGAAGAGCCATGGGACTAGCGGGAGTAGAGGAGCAGTTCTTC.

In its sample, this clonotype was seen a few times. The rearrangement links TRBV7-9 to TRBJ2-7; no definite D call. The CDR3 spans 16 residues. The V gene lost 2 bases and the J gene lost 7 bases, with 21 bases spanning the gap. Germline V lookup: CDR1 SEHNR, CDR2 FQNEAQ (reference sequence). For the CDR3, the DNA is TGTGCCAGCAGCTTACCTTCTATGGATCCCGGGTATGAGCAGTACTTC. This codes for CASSLPSMDPGYEQYF.

The sample holds many counts of this clonotype. The gene calls are TRBV29-1 and TRBJ1-1; TRBD1 might be the D (5 bases). Trimming left V 3 bases short and J 9 bases short, with 17 bases between. This CDR3 region has 13 residues. CDR1 and CDR2 (germline): SQVTM, ANQGSEA. The CDR3 spells CSVDLWGLEKAFF. CDR3 DNA sequence: TGCAGCGTTGATTTGTGGGGCCTAGAGAAAGCTTTCTTT.

The chain has TRBV15 and TRBJ2-3; the D gene is possibly TRBD2 (5 bases). This CDR3 contains 15 residues. Trimming removed 0 bases at V and 6 bases at J, with 13 bases between. Germline V gives CDR1 LNHNV, CDR2 YYDKDF (reference sequence). The DNA for the CDR3 is TGTGCCACCAGCAGAGATCCCTCTGGAGGCGATACGCAGTATTTT. Translating gives CATSRDPSGGDTQYF.

This clonotype was found many times. V is TRBV9 and J is TRBJ1-4, with 10 bases aligning to TRBD1. The germline CDR1 and CDR2 sequences are SGDLS and YYNGEE. The V gene end was trimmed by 4 bases and the J gene end by 7 bases; junction bases not matched to a gene: 4. The CDR3 contains 14 residues. The CDR3, as DNA: TGTGCCAGCAGCAGGGGACAGGGGAGTGAAAAACTGTTTTTT. It codes for CASSRGQGSEKLFF.

The chain combines TRBV6-1 with TRBJ2-1; possible D gene TRBD2, 6 bases. The CDR3 contains 15 residues. Germline CDR1 is MNHNS and CDR2 is SASEGT. V shed 7 bases and J shed 5 bases, with 18 bases lying between them. CDR3 sequence: CASIPGLAYHNEQFF. As DNA, the CDR3 is TGTGCCAGCATCCCCGGCCTAGCGTACCACAATGAGCAGTTCTTC.

This clonotype was seen many times. A read error may account for a junction end that differs from germline. The chain links TRBV29-1 to TRBJ2-3; D is unclear. The CDR3 has 15 residues. The V gene's germline CDR1 is SQVTM and CDR2 ANQGSEA. For the CDR3, the DNA is TGCAGCGTGGAAGCAAGTTGGCGGCCGACAGATACGCAGTATTTT. This sequence encodes CSVEASWRPTDTQYF.

This rearrangement joins TRBV20-1 to TRBJ1-2; tentative D call: TRBD1 (6 bases). V lost 4 bases and J 3 bases, leaving 15 bases between the germline ends. This CDR3 has 14 residues. Per germline, CDR1 DFQATT and CDR2 SNEGSKA (reference sequence). The CDR3 DNA reads as TGCAGTGCTAATGAACAGGGTGAAGACTATGGCTACACCTTC. Protein: CSANEQGEDYGYTF.

This clonotype was seen a few times. The chain carries TRBV7-9 and TRBJ2-2, with D perhaps matching TRBD2 (5 bases). V was trimmed by 5 bases and J by 6 bases, leaving 22 bases between them. The CDR3 covers 17 residues. CDR1 and CDR2 (germline): SEHNR, FQNEAQ (reference sequence). The DNA for the CDR3 is TGTGCCAGCAGCCCCCCGTCCGGGAAGAGTGTCGCCGGGGAGCTGTTTTTT. This translates into CASSPPSGKSVAGELFF.

A few counts support this clonotype. The V gene is TRBV20-1, the J gene TRBJ1-1, with 9 positions matching TRBD1. Germline values: CDR1 DFQATT, CDR2 SNEGSKA (reference sequence). Losses at the gene ends were 7 bases for V and 1 base for J; bases not matched to a gene: 13. The length of the CDR3 is 16 residues. Written as DNA, the CDR3 is TGCAGTGTTTGGACAGGGGCCTTAAAGCCGAACACTGAAGCTTTCTTT. Encoded protein: CSVWTGALKPNTEAFF.

This clonotype was seen more than once but under ten times. The J gene is TRBJ1-4, the V gene TRBV3-1, with D perhaps TRBD1 (6 bases). CDR1 is LGHDT and CDR2 is YNNKEL in the germline V gene (reference sequence). This CDR3 comprises 16 residues. The V and J ends lost 0 bases and 7 bases respectively, with 15 bases between them. The CDR3 DNA sequence: TGTGCCAGCAGCCAAGACAGAGGGGGATCTCGTGAAAAACTGTTTTTT. Its protein is CASSQDRGGSREKLFF.

The DNA of the CDR3 is TGCGCCAGCAGCCTGGGACAGGCTACCGGGGAGCTGTTTTTT. Amino acid sequence: CASSLGQATGELFF. The chain is built from TRBV5-1 and TRBJ2-2; TRBD1 agrees at 8 bases. CDR3 size: 14 residues. Germline values: CDR1 SGHRS, CDR2 YFSETQ. J lost 5 bases, V lost 4 bases, and 4 bases had no gene match.

The chain couples TRBV5-1 to TRBJ1-4, with D tentatively TRBD1 (6 bases). CDR1 SGHRS and CDR2 YFSETQ come from the germline V gene. Trimming left V 0 bases short and J 4 bases short, with 13 bases between. The CDR3 extends over 16 amino acids. In DNA form, the CDR3 reads TGCGCCAGCAGCTTGGCCCTAGGGGGTGTTAATGAAAAACTGTTTTTT. This encodes CASSLALGGVNEKLFF.

This clonotype was recorded many times. The CDR3 here is CASSLKGGTGELFF. The CDR3 DNA reads TGTGCCAGCAGCCTCAAGGGCGGGACCGGGGAGCTGTTTTTT. The chain joins TRBV4-2 to TRBJ2-2, with a possible D match to TRBD2 (5 bases). The CDR3 is 14 residues long. Germline-derived CDR1 and CDR2 are LGHNA and YNFKEQ. The V and J ends lost 4 bases and 5 bases respectively, with 11 bases between them.

The chain employs TRBV14 and TRBJ2-1; either TRBD1 or TRBD2 may supply D (6 bases each). Germline CDR1 reads SGHDN; CDR2 reads FVKESK. The CDR3 is 23 amino acids. The ends were cut back, 7 bases at V and 1 base at J, with 38 bases in the middle. This chain's CDR3 is CASNPKTGRDSAAGSSSYNEQFF. Written as DNA, the CDR3 is TGTGCCAGCAACCCCAAGACAGGCCGCGACTCCGCAGCGGGTTCATCTTCCTACAATGAGCAGTTCTTC. The full variable domain, with the rest looked up from reference TRBV14 and TRBJ2-1, is EAGVTQFPSHSVIEKGQTVTLRCDPISGHDNLYWYRRVMGKEIKFLLHFVKESKQDESGMPNNRFLAERTGGTYSTLKVQPAELEDSGVYFCASNPKTGRDSAAGSSSYNEQFFGPGTRLTVL.

This clonotype came up many times. The V gene is TRBV24-1, the J gene TRBJ2-2; 7 bases are a match to TRBD1. V gave up 2 bases and J gave up 1 base; unmatched junction bases: 9. The length of the CDR3 is 18 residues. Per germline, CDR1 KGHDR and CDR2 SFDVKD. The CDR3 DNA is TGTGCCACCAGTGATTACTCCCGGACAGGACAGAACACCGGGGAGCTGTTTTTT. Its translation: CATSDYSRTGQNTGELFF.

The chain recombines TRBV7-2 with TRBJ2-7; D may be TRBD1 or TRBD2 (5 bases each). V dropped 3 bases and J dropped 4 bases, with 13 bases sitting between them. This CDR3 spans 14 amino acids. CDR1 SGHTA and CDR2 FQGNSA come from the germline V gene. The CDR3 sequence is CASSFTGAEYEQYV. DNA for the CDR3: TGTGCCAGCAGCTTCACCGGGGCCGAATACGAGCAGTACGTC.

The V and J genes are TRBV20-1 and TRBJ2-1; D ambiguous. V was shortened by 4 bases and J by 8 bases, with 6 bases between the two germline ends. The germline V gene has CDR1 DFQATT and CDR2 SNEGSKA (reference sequence). The CDR3 spans 10 residues. The CDR3 nucleotides read TGCAGTGCTAAAACGGATGAGCAGTTCTTC. Amino acid sequence: CSAKTDEQFF.

This clonotype was counted once. This chain connects TRBV18 to TRBJ1-4; no clear D gene. The germline CDR1 and CDR2 sequences are KGHSH and LQKENI. The CDR3 is 13 residues long. Deletions cut 4 bases from V and 6 bases from J, with 9 bases between. CDR3 loop: CASSQYRDEKLFF. For the CDR3, the DNA is TGTGCCAGCTCACAGTATCGGGATGAAAAACTGTTTTTT.

This clonotype was observed many times. The V call is TRBV12-3 or TRBV12-4, the J call TRBJ1-1, with no clear D. V lost 3 bases to trimming and J lost 0 bases, with 5 bases between them. The CDR3 consists of 13 residues. The CDR3 reads CASSFSVNTEAFF. The CDR3 coding sequence is TGTGCCAGCAGTTTTTCGGTGAACACTGAAGCTTTCTTT.

This clonotype was recorded many times. V gene TRBV6-4 combines with J gene TRBJ1-5; D possibly corresponds to TRBD1 (5 bases). V shed 5 bases and J shed 0 bases, with 11 bases lying between them. Germline V gives CDR1 MRHNA, CDR2 SNTAGT. The CDR3 length is 15 residues. The CDR3 sequence: CASSWGRDSNQPQHF. In DNA, the CDR3 is TGTGCCAGCAGTTGGGGACGGGATAGCAATCAGCCCCAGCATTTT.

In its sample, this clonotype was seen a few times. The chain joins TRBV11-3 to TRBJ2-2; 13 nucleotides agree with TRBD2. Germline CDR1 is SGHNT and CDR2 is YENEEA. The CDR3 has 15 residues. The J segment lost 6 bases and the V segment lost 6 bases, leaving 4 bases of the junction unmatched. The CDR3 bases are TGTGCCAGCAGAACCGGGACTAGCGGGGCCGGGGAGCTGTTTTTT. Amino acids: CASRTGTSGAGELFF. Full variable domain (rest looked up from reference TRBV11-3 and TRBJ2-2): EAGVVQSPRYKIIEKKQPVAFWCNPISGHNTLYWYLQNLGQGPELLIRYENEEAVDDSQLPKDRFSAERLKGVDSTLKIQPAELGDSAVYLCASRTGTSGAGELFFGEGSRLTVL.

The genes are TRBV5-1 and TRBJ2-7, with D perhaps given as TRBD1 or TRBD2 (5 bases each). The CDR3 extends over 12 amino acids. Germline CDR1 and CDR2: SGHRS and YFSETQ. V was cut by 0 bases and J by 11 bases, with 12 bases left in between. DNA for the CDR3: TGCGCCAGCAGCTTGGAACGGGACCGGGAGTACTTC. Protein product: CASSLERDREYF.

The chain uses TRBV30 and TRBJ2-7; no clear D gene. Trimming stripped 2 bases from V and 3 bases from J, with 11 bases between. This CDR3 spans 13 amino acids. The germline V gene has CDR1 GTSNPN and CDR2 SVGIG (reference sequence). CDR3 DNA sequence: TGTGCCTGGAGTATAAACCTTGACTACGAGCAGTACTTC. Its translation: CAWSINLDYEQYF.

This clonotype has a count of ten or more. The chain uses TRBV12-3 or TRBV12-4 and TRBJ1-2, with TRBD1 matching 7 bases. CDR3 length equals 15 residues. The trim removed 6 bases at V and 0 bases at J, leaving 7 bases unmatched. The CDR3 spells CASSPTGTANYGYTF. In DNA, the CDR3 is TGTGCCAGCAGCCCAACCGGGACAGCTAACTATGGCTACACCTTC.